These 22 T cell receptor beta chains were sequenced from one sample in a study of cytomegalovirus exposure and HLA in healthy donors. Only in-frame clones appear in the TCRdb table, and some are missing; sequencing was by immunoSEQ multiplex PCR. The repertoire holds about 250,000 clones, with roughly 87% as singletons. Sequenced input: PBMCs. These receptors were obtained from a man aged 18 to 35 in good health and CMV-seropositive.

The chain has TRBV6-1 and TRBJ1-5; D unresolved. V was shortened by 3 bases and J by 7 bases, with 7 bases between the two germline ends. CDR3 length equals 12 residues. CDR1 is MNHNS and CDR2 is SASEGT in the germline V gene. CDR3 sequence (DNA): TGTGCCAGCAGTGATGTTTACCAGCCCCAGCATTTT. It codes for CASSDVYQPQHF.

V usage is TRBV5-6 and J usage is TRBJ2-4, with 9 bases identical to TRBD2. V shed 4 bases and J 1 base; nucleotides not matched to a gene: 6. The CDR3 runs to 16 residues. The germline V gene encodes CDR1 SGHDT and CDR2 YYEEEE. CDR3 nucleotide sequence: TGTGCCAGCAGCCCGCGGGGGGGCGCCGCCAAAAACATTCAGTACTTC. This encodes CASSPRGGAAKNIQYF.

This chain links TRBV29-1 with TRBJ2-3; D remains unclear. This CDR3 is built from 13 residues. Germline V CDR1 and CDR2: SQVTM, ANQGSEA. Trimming pared 5 bases from V and 8 bases from J, leaving 17 bases between. CDR3 in amino acids: CSVTGQATGTQYF. CDR3 nucleotides: TGCAGCGTTACGGGCCAGGCAACGGGTACGCAGTATTTT.

The rearrangement uses TRBV11-2 and TRBJ2-3; TRBD2 matches at 10 bases. The CDR3 consists of 16 residues. V lost 1 base to trimming and J lost 4 bases; unmatched junction nucleotides: 5. CDR1 and CDR2 (germline): SGHAT, FQNNGV. CDR3 sequence reads: CASSLVLAGGSDTQYF. The CDR3 nucleotides read TGTGCCAGCAGCTTAGTTTTAGCGGGAGGATCAGATACGCAGTATTTT.

The chain uses TRBV5-1 and TRBJ2-2, with D possibly being TRBD1 or TRBD2 (6 bases each). The CDR3 totals 15 residues. Per the germline V gene, CDR1 is SGHRS and CDR2 is YFSETQ. V shed 2 bases and J shed 6 bases, with 14 bases lying between them. The CDR3 DNA follows: TGCGCCAGCAGCTTAGGGGGGAAAGGGCCCGGGGAGCTGTTTTTT. This sequence encodes CASSLGGKGPGELFF.

The V and J genes are TRBV28 and TRBJ2-1, with 10 bases identical to TRBD2. The germline CDR1 and CDR2 sequences are MDHEN and SYDVKM. Unmatched junction bases numbered 8, after V lost 10 bases and J lost 2 bases. The CDR3 totals 15 residues. The CDR3 loop reads CATDLAGATYNEQFF. As DNA, the CDR3 is TGTGCCACCGATCTAGCGGGAGCGACCTACAATGAGCAGTTCTTC.

The V and J genes are TRBV29-1 and TRBJ1-1, with D possibly matching TRBD1 (5 bases). V was cut by 6 bases and J by 11 bases, with 16 bases left in between. Germline CDR1 and CDR2: SQVTM and ANQGSEA. The CDR3 loop spans 11 amino acids. CDR3 DNA: TGCAGCGTGGCCCGGGACGTTGGGGCTTTCTTT. Its protein product is CSVARDVGAFF.

In its sample, this clone was seen once. The V call is TRBV25-1, the J call TRBJ1-1, with D possibly matching TRBD1 (6 bases). Trimming shortened V by 6 bases and J by 4 bases, and 18 bases separated the two germline ends. There are 15 residues in the CDR3. Germline V gene lookup returns CDR1 MGHDK and CDR2 SYGVNS. The CDR3 region has the DNA TGTGCCAGCAGCGGTCAGCAGGGGCGGCCCACTGAAGCTTTCTTT. Translated, it gives CASSGQQGRPTEAFF.

The CDR3 loop is CASSSISGTAYEQYF. DNA for the CDR3: TGTGCCAGCAGTTCGATCTCCGGGACAGCCTACGAGCAGTACTTC. The chain couples TRBV27 to TRBJ2-7; TRBD1 aligns across 7 bases. The trim removed 4 bases at V and 2 bases at J, leaving 8 bases unmatched. Germline V gene lookup returns CDR1 MNHEY and CDR2 SMNVEV (reference sequence). This CDR3 spans 15 amino acids.

DNA for the CDR3: TGTGCCAGCAGCCCCCGGTTAGACGCCTACGAGCAGTACTTC. This translates into CASSPRLDAYEQYF. The V and J genes are TRBV9 and TRBJ2-7; no clear D gene. V lost 4 bases, J lost 2 bases, and 13 bases lay in between. This CDR3 has 14 residues. Germline V gene sequence: CDR1 SGDLS, CDR2 YYNGEE. The full variable domain, completed using reference TRBV9 and TRBJ2-7, is DSGVTQTPKHLITATGQRVTLRCSPRSGDLSVYWYQQSLDQGLQFLIQYYNGEERAKGNILERFSAQQFPDLHSELNLSSLELGDSALYFCASSPRLDAYEQYFGPGTRLTVT.

The J gene is TRBJ1-2, the V gene TRBV2; D is ambiguous. This CDR3 has 13 amino acids. In germline, CDR1 is SNHLY, CDR2 FYNNEI. Trimming took 8 bases from V and 2 from J, leaving 12 bases between them. The CDR3 coding sequence is TGTGCCAGCGGGCCCCAGAACAACTATGGCTACACCTTC. Translation: CASGPQNNYGYTF.

This clone was counted only a few times. The rearrangement links TRBV9 to TRBJ2-1; 7 nucleotides match TRBD2. The germline CDR1 and CDR2 sequences are SGDLS and YYNGEE. The CDR3 is 15 residues long. V shed 1 base, J shed 5 bases, and the junction held 6 bases outside the gene matches. Written as DNA, the CDR3 is TGTGCCAGCAGCGTATTAGTGGGAGGGAACAATGAGCAGTTCTTC. Translated: CASSVLVGGNNEQFF.

The chain is built from TRBV5-4 and TRBJ2-7; the match to TRBD1 covers 8 bases. V was pared by 4 bases and J by 2 bases, with 8 bases of the junction left unmatched. From germline, CDR1 is SGHNT and CDR2 YYREEE (reference sequence). The CDR3 runs 15 residues. The CDR3 sequence is CASSLDRGGAYEQYF. DNA for the CDR3: TGTGCCAGCAGCCTCGACAGGGGTGGAGCCTACGAGCAGTACTTC.

Regarding this clone: The conserved final phenylalanine or tryptophan is absent from the CDR3, which likely points to a read error. No DNA is shown, since the ends of the CDR3 on it are uncertain; the CDR3 is the one TCRdb lists. The chain has TRBV2 and TRBJ2-7; the table's D gene call, TRBD2, was not cross checked with the DNA. The CDR3 adds up to 12 amino acids, both ends counted. Germline V gene sequence: CDR1 SNHLY, CDR2 FYNNEI. CDR3: CATMAGGAYMFL.

The chain has TRBV4-3 and TRBJ1-3; the D gene is possibly TRBD1 (6 bases). V was trimmed by 1 base and J by 0 bases, leaving 16 bases between them. This CDR3 contains 18 residues. Germline V gives CDR1 LGHNA, CDR2 YSLEER. The CDR3 nucleotides read TGCGCCAGCAGCCAAGGGGTCGGAGGGGGGACCTCTGGAAACACCATATATTTT. Its translation is CASSQGVGGGTSGNTIYF.

This chain links TRBV1 with TRBJ2-1. TRBV1 is assigned pseudogene status. The CDR3 consists of 15 residues. CDR3 DNA: TGCACCAGCAGCCAGTCCCAGGAAGCGAAGAATGAGCAGTTCTTC. This translates into CTSSQSQEAKNEQFF.

The chain has TRBV11-2 and TRBJ2-3; either TRBD1 or TRBD2 may supply D (6 bases each). V lost 0 bases, J lost 5 bases, and 18 bases lay in between. Germline V CDR1 and CDR2: SGHAT, FQNNGV. This CDR3 spans 17 amino acids. CDR3 sequence reads: CASSLDDWGALGDTQYF. DNA of the CDR3: TGTGCCAGCAGCTTAGATGATTGGGGGGCTTTGGGAGATACGCAGTATTTT.

J is TRBJ2-7 and V is TRBV5-6; TRBD2 might be the D (5 bases). Germline V gene sequence: CDR1 SGHDT, CDR2 YYEEEE. Trimming stripped 0 bases from V and 2 bases from J, with 12 bases between. This CDR3 is built from 15 residues. The CDR3: CASSLAIRGTYEQYF. In DNA form, the CDR3 reads TGTGCCAGCAGCTTGGCAATACGAGGGACCTACGAGCAGTACTTC.

V usage is TRBV30 and J usage is TRBJ1-3; no clear D. This CDR3 is 14 amino acids long. The V gene's germline CDR1 is GTSNPN and CDR2 SVGIG (reference sequence). The V end lost 2 bases, the J end lost 0 bases, and 8 bases lay between the germline ends. The CDR3 bases are TGTGCCTGGAGTTACGCCCACTCTGGAAACACCATATATTTT. It translates to CAWSYAHSGNTIYF.

This sequence joins TRBV11-2 and TRBJ2-6; weak D call: TRBD1 (5 bases). There are 17 residues in the CDR3. Germline loops: CDR1 SGHAT, CDR2 FQNNGV. With 1 base removed from V and 0 bases from J, the gap between germline ends came to 10 bases. CDR3 bases: TGTGCCAGCAGCTTAGCCAGGGCCCGCTCTGGGGCCAACGTCCTGACTTTC. It translates to CASSLARARSGANVLTF.

This sequence joins TRBV27 and TRBJ1-5; D remains unclear. This CDR3 spans 14 amino acids. Germline values: CDR1 MNHEY, CDR2 SMNVEV (reference sequence). The ends were cut back, 2 bases at V and 0 bases at J, with 5 bases in the middle. The chain's CDR3 is CASSLHNSNQPQHF. For the CDR3, the DNA is TGTGCCAGCAGTTTACACAATAGCAATCAGCCCCAGCATTTT.

This sequence joins TRBV28 and TRBJ2-7; the D is unclear. Germline CDR1 and CDR2: MDHEN and SYDVKM. The CDR3 contains 11 residues. V was pared by 5 bases and J by 3 bases, with 5 bases between. The CDR3 here is CASSGLYEQYF. The CDR3 DNA reads as TGTGCCAGCAGTGGGCTCTACGAGCAGTACTTC.